This TCR beta chain was identified in a study of graft-versus-host responses after intestinal transplantation. With 4 bases clipped from V and 9 bases from J, the junction kept 5 bases outside the gene matches. Germline V gene data show CDR1 as MGHRA and CDR2 as YSYEKL. CDR3 size: 13 residues. The method was immunoSEQ multiplex PCR; TCRdb's version includes in-frame clones alone and lacks a portion of them. Of roughly 50,000 clones listed, under 95% are singletons. The source material was PBMCs, sampled approximately 660 days after intestinal transplant. The sequence derives from a human patient who received an intestinal transplant, so some T cells may come from the graft donor. This chain links TRBV4-1 with TRBJ2-5, with 10 nucleotides matching TRBD2. DNA of the CDR3: TGCGCCAGCAGCCGTGGACTAGCGGTGGCCCAGTACTTC. Protein: CASSRGLAVAQYF.